This T cell receptor (beta chain) originates from a study of metastatic and nonmetastatic thyroid tumors. Overall study: Across peripheral blood and tumor or nodule tissue samples taken from malignant and benign thyroid patients, the repertoires were compared with one another.

Original processing notes: A distant-metastasis classifier for papillary thyroid cancer was built using CDR3 differences across clinicopathological groups. MiXCR re-clonotyped the PCR reads for TCRdb. Here the V and J calls rest on TCRdb's processing, not on the authors' analysis. The repertoire holds 21,000 or so clones, with approximately 12% as singletons. This clone turned up a few times. What it binds is not known. The study's findings and limits: Malignant thyroid tumors reportedly exceeded benign nodules significantly in TCR beta diversity, with the difference appearing in blood and tumor.

Among the patients, none had received any treatment before thyroid surgery. Sequencing input: blood. The sequence was obtained from a male donor with papillary thyroid cancer or a benign thyroid nodule (not recorded which). Some clones in this sample may be carry-over from other donors' samples.

The CDR3 sequence is CASRDSGRANEQYF. The CDR3 coding sequence is TGTGCCAGCAGAGACAGCGGGAGGGCCAACGAGCAGTACTTC. The chain couples TRBV6-2 or TRBV6-3 to TRBJ2-7, with 10 bases identical to TRBD2. V trimming: 6 bases; J trimming: 5 bases; junction bases outside the gene matches: 7. The CDR3 is 14 amino acids. The germline gives CDR1 MNHEY, CDR2 SVGEGT.